This TCR beta chain originates from a study of vaccination and CD4 T cells after COVID-19. The study, taken as a whole, reports: When vaccine-specific clones from convalescent patients were examined, 304 of 307 were spike mono-reactive. A nonsignificant median increase from about 22 to 38 SARS-CoV-2-reactive clonotypes was observed.

The Oncomine TCR Beta short-read assay was applied to DNA of cultured CD4+ T cells. Scientists extracted genomic DNA from CD4+ T cells grown in culture. TCRdb fed the PCR reads into MiXCR, producing one record per CDR3 protein. The sample carries 5,500 to 7,000 distinct CDR3 sequences, 55% recorded once. In the case of this clonotype: Its antigen remains unknown.

Stated treatment: approximately nine-day PBMC culture with coronavirus spike peptide pools or control peptides (ViraFEST assay). The collection of CD4+ T cells from the unexposed donor took place before the COVID-19 pandemic (2011-2018). The receptor comes from a human donor in good health. Sequencing was done on a sample of CD4+ T cells from blood, cultured in vitro.

Here the CDR3 reads CASSFTRAAEAFF. DNA for the CDR3: TGTGCCAGCAGTTTCACGAGGGCGGCTGAAGCTTTCTTT. The chain couples TRBV27 to TRBJ1-1; no clear D. Trimming stripped 3 bases from V and 6 bases from J, with 11 bases between. Germline V gives CDR1 MNHEY, CDR2 SMNVEV (reference sequence). The CDR3 loop spans 13 amino acids.